These 24 T cell receptor beta chains were all obtained from the same sample, sequenced in a study of T-cell memory formation after mild COVID-19. Using its own MiXCR run on the 5' RACE reads, TCRdb lists one record per CDR3 protein. Counted here are around 390,000 distinct CDR3 sequences, about a sixth occurring once; the ten biggest clones make up 20% to 25%. The sample consisted of PBMCs or a T cell subset sorted from them (not recorded which). These receptors came from a young man who had mild COVID-19 (a few samples of this study predate the infection). Cell type and time point are not known.

This clonotype was found many times. The J gene is TRBJ1-5, the V gene TRBV7-8; the D gene is possibly TRBD1 (6 bases). The CDR3 is 14 residues long. Germline V CDR1 and CDR2: SGHVS, FQNEAQ. The ends were cut back, 4 bases at V and 6 bases at J, with 13 bases in the middle. CDR3 sequence: CASSSLGGSQPQHF. CDR3 nucleotide sequence: TGTGCCAGCAGCTCCCTCGGGGGCTCTCAGCCCCAGCATTTT.

The DNA of the CDR3 is TGCGCCAGCAGCCCAACCGGGGGTCCAGGGATAAACACTGAAGCTTTCTTT. Protein product: CASSPTGGPGINTEAFF. The chain couples TRBV5-1 to TRBJ1-1; tentatively, D is TRBD1 (5 bases). Germline-derived CDR1 and CDR2 are SGHRS and YFSETQ. Trimming removed 4 bases from V and 2 bases from J, with 21 bases in between. The CDR3 has 17 amino acids.

This clonotype showed up just a few times. The J gene is TRBJ2-1, the V gene TRBV11-2; D is perhaps TRBD2 (7 bases). The CDR3 totals 17 residues. V was clipped by 1 base and J by 3 bases, with 16 bases between them. CDR1 and CDR2 from the germline V gene are SGHAT and FQNNGV. The CDR3 loop is CASSLGWGGGGYNEQFF. The CDR3 coding sequence is TGTGCCAGCAGCTTAGGGTGGGGAGGGGGTGGCTACAATGAGCAGTTCTTC.

CDR3 amino acids: CASSPPGAVRQPQHF. The CDR3, as DNA: TGTGCCAGCAGCCCGCCCGGGGCAGTGAGACAGCCCCAGCATTTT. This sequence joins TRBV7-8 and TRBJ1-5; weak D call: TRBD1 (5 bases). The germline V gene has CDR1 SGHVS and CDR2 FQNEAQ. The CDR3 contains 15 residues. The ends were cut back, 5 bases at V and 7 bases at J, with 18 bases in the middle.

This clonotype turned up a few times. The chain links TRBV7-9 to TRBJ2-2; 8 bases fit TRBD1. The V segment lost 5 bases and the J segment 4 bases; nucleotides outside the gene matches: 6. Germline assignment: CDR1 SEHNR and CDR2 FQNEAQ (reference sequence). The CDR3 loop spans 15 amino acids. Here the CDR3 DNA reads TGTGCCAGCAGCAACCCGACAGGGGTCACCGGGGAGCTGTTTTTT. It translates to CASSNPTGVTGELFF.

This rearrangement joins TRBV5-1 to TRBJ2-2; D may be TRBD1 (5 bases). The CDR3 consists of 15 residues. The ends were cut back, 4 bases at V and 3 bases at J, with 13 bases in the middle. Per germline, CDR1 SGHRS and CDR2 YFSETQ. The CDR3 nucleotides are TGCGCCAGCAGCCCTGAACAGGTTCACACCGGGGAGCTGTTTTTT. Protein product: CASSPEQVHTGELFF.

The CDR3 DNA sequence: TGTGCCAGCAGCTTATTAGTACGAGCGTCCGGGGAGCTGTTTTTT. Protein product: CASSLLVRASGELFF. This chain joins TRBV11-2 and TRBJ2-2; D is ambiguous. The V end lost 2 bases, the J end lost 6 bases, and 13 bases lay between the germline ends. CDR3 length: 15 residues. Germline V gene sequence: CDR1 SGHAT, CDR2 FQNNGV.

This clonotype was seen more than once but under ten times. The rearrangement joins TRBV29-1 to TRBJ1-2; the match to TRBD1 covers 8 bases. V trimming: 5 bases; J trimming: 14 bases; junction bases outside the gene matches: 10. Germline V lookup: CDR1 SQVTM, CDR2 ANQGSEA. The CDR3 totals 11 residues. The CDR3 loop is CSVHTGGPKTF. In DNA, the CDR3 is TGCAGCGTTCATACAGGGGGTCCGAAAACCTTC.

This clonotype was found many times. The chain carries TRBV7-9 and TRBJ2-1; the match to TRBD2 covers 11 bases. CDR1 and CDR2 from the germline V gene are SEHNR and FQNEAQ (reference sequence). V shed 3 bases and J 9 bases; nucleotides not matched to a gene: 4. The CDR3 is made up of 14 amino acids. The DNA for the CDR3 is TGTGCCAGCAGCTTTAGCGGGGGGGCCGGTGAGCAGTTCTTC. This gives the protein CASSFSGGAGEQFF.

This clonotype has a handful of counts. V and J are TRBV20-1 and TRBJ1-1; 9 bases line up with TRBD1. V trimming: 6 bases; J trimming: 4 bases; junction bases outside the gene matches: 15. The CDR3 loop spans 16 amino acids. Germline CDR1 DFQATT, CDR2 SNEGSKA (reference sequence). CDR3 coding DNA: TGCAGTGCCCAATCCACACAGGGGGCCATGGGCACTGAAGCTTTCTTT. Protein: CSAQSTQGAMGTEAFF.

The chain recombines TRBV20-1 with TRBJ2-3, with 11 bases fitting TRBD2. This CDR3 is built from 15 residues. V dropped 3 bases and J dropped 4; count of bases not matched to a gene: 6. The germline V gene encodes CDR1 DFQATT and CDR2 SNEGSKA (reference sequence). CDR3 residues: CSARLAGGVADTQYF. CDR3 coding DNA: TGCAGTGCTAGGCTAGCGGGGGGAGTCGCAGATACGCAGTATTTT.

Note on this clonotype: Since a much larger clone is just one base distant, this may be a read error. The J gene is TRBJ2-3, the V gene TRBV7-3, with 7 bases matching TRBD1. Germline-derived CDR1 and CDR2 are SGHTA and FQGTGA. V shed 4 bases, J shed 0 bases, and the junction held 1 base outside the gene matches. CDR3 length: 14 residues. The chain's CDR3 is CASSSQGSTDTQYF. The CDR3, as DNA: TGTGCCAGCAGCTCACAGGGGAGCACAGATACGCAGTATTTT.

V and J are TRBV5-1 and TRBJ2-2, with TRBD1 as a possible D gene (5 bases). Germline assignment: CDR1 SGHRS and CDR2 YFSETQ. The germline V and J ends were trimmed by 3 bases and 1 base, with 7 bases remaining between them. This CDR3 has 14 amino acids. The CDR3 sequence: CASSSQGNTGELFF. The CDR3 coding sequence is TGCGCCAGCAGCTCTCAGGGGAACACCGGGGAGCTGTTTTTT.

The sample holds a few counts of this clonotype. This chain joins TRBV7-2 and TRBJ2-5; D ambiguous. Germline CDR1 reads SGHTA; CDR2 reads FQGNSA. The CDR3 has 12 residues. V lost 1 base and J 5 bases, leaving 5 bases between the germline ends. Written as DNA, the CDR3 is TGTGCCAGCAGCTTAGGATGGGAGACCCAGTACTTC. As protein: CASSLGWETQYF.

This clonotype has at least ten counts. V usage is TRBV5-1 and J usage is TRBJ2-5; 8 nucleotides agree with TRBD2. The germline gives CDR1 SGHRS, CDR2 YFSETQ. V lost 3 bases, J lost 3 bases, and 7 bases stayed unmatched. The CDR3 runs 15 residues. DNA for the CDR3: TGCGCCAGCAGCTCGGGGGGGACTCAGGAAGAGACCCAGTACTTC. The encoded protein is CASSSGGTQEETQYF.

This clonotype was picked up a small number of times. V and J are TRBV5-1 and TRBJ2-3, with D possibly matching TRBD2 (6 bases). V lost 0 bases to trimming and J lost 3 bases, with 11 bases between them. The CDR3 is made up of 15 amino acids. CDR1 SGHRS and CDR2 YFSETQ come from the germline V gene. This CDR3 reads CASSLDTSFTDTQYF. The DNA for the CDR3 is TGCGCCAGCAGCTTGGATACTAGCTTTACAGATACGCAGTATTTT.

This chain connects TRBV11-2 to TRBJ2-1; TRBD2 matches at 15 bases. CDR1 and CDR2 (germline): SGHAT, FQNNGV. The CDR3 sequence is 20 residues long. Unmatched junction bases numbered 8, after V lost 1 base and J lost 1 base. The CDR3, as DNA: TGTGCCAGCAGCTTAGCTTGGACTAGCGGGGGGGCGAGGTCCTACAATGAGCAGTTCTTC. Amino acid sequence: CASSLAWTSGGARSYNEQFF.

The chain carries TRBV11-2 and TRBJ2-6; D may be TRBD1 or TRBD2 (5 bases each). Germline V gene lookup returns CDR1 SGHAT and CDR2 FQNNGV. This CDR3 is built from 18 residues. Trimming removed 6 bases at V and 0 bases at J, with 18 bases between. CDR3 sequence reads: CASSLSGTPFSGANVLTF. The CDR3 DNA reads TGTGCCAGCAGTTTATCCGGGACCCCCTTCTCTGGGGCCAACGTCCTGACTTTC. Drawing the rest from reference TRBV11-2 and TRBJ2-6, the complete variable domain is EAGVAQSPRYKIIEKRQSVAFWCNPISGHATLYWYQQILGQGPKLLIQFQNNGVVDDSQLPKDRFSAERLKGVDSTLKIQPAKLEDSAVYLCASSLSGTPFSGANVLTFGAGSRLTVL.

This clonotype was recorded a few times. The chain carries TRBV4-3 and TRBJ2-3; 7 nucleotides match TRBD2. Trimming took 1 base from V and 3 from J; bases not matched to a gene: 4. The CDR3 consists of 15 residues. Germline assignment: CDR1 LGHNA and CDR2 YSLEER. DNA for the CDR3: TGCGCCAGCAGCCAAGGGGGGGGTTATACAGATACGCAGTATTTT. It encodes CASSQGGGYTDTQYF.

This clonotype was detected only a few times. This chain connects TRBV9 to TRBJ1-1; 10 bases line up with TRBD1. J gave up 4 bases and V 4 bases, and 7 bases lay outside the gene matches. Germline-derived CDR1 and CDR2 are SGDLS and YYNGEE. This CDR3 spans 15 amino acids. For the CDR3, the DNA is TGTGCCAGCAGCTTAATGACAGGGGGCATCACTGAAGCTTTCTTT. It is translated as CASSLMTGGITEAFF.

This clonotype showed up many times. This sequence joins TRBV7-2 and TRBJ2-7; perhaps TRBD1 as D (6 bases). Germline V gene sequence: CDR1 SGHTA, CDR2 FQGNSA. The CDR3 has 14 amino acids. Deletions cut 0 bases from V and 2 bases from J, with 8 bases between. CDR3 nucleotides: TGTGCCAGCAGCTTAGCGGCAGGGGCCTACGAGCAGTACGTC. This gives the protein CASSLAAGAYEQYV.

This clonotype showed up just a few times. This chain's CDR3 is CASSPGTSGEYEQYV. In nucleotides, the CDR3 is TGTGCCAGCAGTCCAGGGACTAGCGGGGAATACGAGCAGTACGTC. The genes are TRBV12-3 or TRBV12-4 and TRBJ2-7, with 13 bases identical to TRBD2. The V segment lost 5 bases and the J segment 4 bases; nucleotides outside the gene matches: 5. This CDR3 is 15 amino acids long.

This clonotype was seen many times. The chain employs TRBV7-9 and TRBJ2-3; 9 bases align to TRBD2. The V segment lost 8 bases and the J segment 1 base; nucleotides outside the gene matches: 7. This CDR3 spans 15 amino acids. Germline CDR1 is SEHNR and CDR2 is FQNEAQ (reference sequence). The CDR3: CASSGERGGTDTQYF. The CDR3 DNA follows: TGTGCCAGCTCGGGCGAGCGGGGGGGCACAGATACGCAGTATTTT.

The J gene is TRBJ2-5, the V gene TRBV12-5; TRBD2 might be the D (5 bases). The CDR3 sequence is 13 residues long. Germline assignment: CDR1 LGHNT and CDR2 FRNRAP. V lost 7 bases and J lost 5, with 14 bases in between. CDR3 region: CASAPRGGETQYF. CDR3 coding DNA: TGTGCTAGTGCCCCACGGGGTGGCGAGACCCAGTACTTC. Drawing the rest from reference TRBV12-5 and TRBJ2-5, the complete variable domain is DARVTQTPRHKVTEMGQEVTMRCQPILGHNTVFWYRQTMMQGLELLAYFRNRAPLDDSGMPKDRFSAEMPDATLATLKIQPSEPRDSAVYFCASAPRGGETQYFGPGTRLLVL.